This T cell receptor beta chain was observed in a study of blood T cell repertoires in COVID-19. Study information: Sources were T cells, B-cell-depleted T cells, or PBMCs; the material itself was cDNA or gDNA.

The assay was immunoSEQ multiplex PCR, and TCRdb's table has in-frame clones only and misses some. The table includes approximately 350,000 clones, about 87% detected once. The ends were cut back, 1 base at V and 4 bases at J, with 14 bases in the middle. This CDR3 region has 15 residues. Germline-derived CDR1 and CDR2 are SGHVS and FNYEAQ. Enrolment of Seattle patients took place during active infection, and they were followed longitudinally. What was sequenced was peripheral blood. The J gene is TRBJ2-7, the V gene TRBV7-6, with D tentatively TRBD1 (7 bases). The TCR originated in a woman aged 50 to 60 with COVID-19, enrolled during active disease. This chain's CDR3 is CASSLVRGADYEQYF. As DNA, the CDR3 is TGTGCCAGCAGCTTAGTCAGGGGGGCTGATTACGAGCAGTACTTC.